One and the same sample provided the 3 T cell receptor beta chains below, sequenced in a study of cytomegalovirus exposure and HLA in healthy donors. PCR was performed using 60 Vbeta and 13 Jbeta primers. Sequenced by immunoSEQ multiplex PCR; TCRdb stores in-frame clones only, minus some. This table holds roughly 190,000 clones, around 83% found once. Sequencing was done on a sample of PBMCs. The receptor set was obtained from a man aged 35-49 years in good health and CMV-seropositive.

This chain uses TRBV7-6 with TRBJ1-6; D might be TRBD1 (5 bases). This CDR3 comprises 16 residues. Germline CDR1 and CDR2: SGHVS and FNYEAQ. The V and J ends lost 2 bases and 9 bases respectively, with 17 bases between them. The CDR3 DNA reads as TGTGCCAGCAGCTTAAGGGACTTCGGACTACCTTCACCCCTCCACTTT. This gives the protein CASSLRDFGLPSPLHF. Complete variable domain (other parts from reference TRBV7-6 and TRBJ1-6): GAGVSQSPRYKVTKRGQDVALRCDPISGHVSLYWYRQALGQGPEFLTYFNYEAQQDKSGLPNDRFSAERPEGSISTLTIQRTEQRDSAMYRCASSLRDFGLPSPLHFGNGTRLTVT.

The rearrangement uses TRBV9 and TRBJ2-2, with 12 bases matching TRBD2. Germline lookup yields CDR1 SGDLS and CDR2 YYNGEE. This CDR3 is 18 amino acids long. V shed 0 bases and J 5 bases; nucleotides not matched to a gene: 8. CDR3: CASSVVGSSGRGTGELFF. CDR3 nucleotide sequence: TGTGCCAGCAGCGTAGTCGGCTCTAGCGGGAGGGGGACCGGGGAGCTGTTTTTT.

The chain uses TRBV10-1 and TRBJ2-3, with D possibly TRBD2 on 7 matching bases. Looked up from germline, CDR1 is WNHNN and CDR2 is SYGVQD (reference sequence). V lost 9 bases to trimming and J lost 5 bases, with 33 bases between them. The CDR3 is 19 residues long. As DNA, the CDR3 is TGCGCCAGACCGGCTAAACAGGGAAGAGGCGGGAGTGGGATAGATACGCAGTATTTT. Its translation is CARPAKQGRGGSGIDTQYF.